This T cell receptor beta chain derives from a study of T cell responses to AZD1222 COVID-19 vaccine. Overall study results and limits: All repertoire sampling was performed exclusively after the peak T cell response. Reportedly, nearly half of unique spike TCRs recognized epitopes outside B.1.351/B.1.1.7 mutations. Among those given AZD1222, only five to seven were seropositive at baseline. Once two AZD1222 doses were given, Spike-specific TCR breadth and depth went up.

The CDR3 has 15 residues. The germline V gene encodes CDR1 LNHNV and CDR2 YYDKDF (reference sequence). V lost 8 bases and J lost 2, with 18 bases in between. As concerns this clone: Antigen unknown.

Measured with immunoSEQ multiplex PCR; TCRdb has only the in-frame clones, and not every one. This sample has more than 85,000 clones, with more than 75% found just once. This rearrangement joins TRBV15 to TRBJ1-2; maybe TRBD1 (5 bases). The TCR comes from an adult in good health. The sample was peripheral blood, taken on day 0 of AZD1222 vaccination. Here the CDR3 DNA reads TGTGCCACCTGGACTCGGGACGGACGGAACTATGGCTACACCTTC. Protein sequence: CATWTRDGRNYGYTF.